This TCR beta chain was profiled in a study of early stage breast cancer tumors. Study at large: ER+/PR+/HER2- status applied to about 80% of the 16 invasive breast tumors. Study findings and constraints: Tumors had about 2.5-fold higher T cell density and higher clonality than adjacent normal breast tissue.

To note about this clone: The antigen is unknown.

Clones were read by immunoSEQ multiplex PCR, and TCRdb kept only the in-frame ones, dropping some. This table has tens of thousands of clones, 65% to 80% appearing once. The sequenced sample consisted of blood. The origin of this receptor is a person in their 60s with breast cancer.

CDR3 loop: CSASLADEQFF. The CDR3 nucleotides read TGCAGTGCTAGCTTGGCGGATGAGCAGTTCTTC. The genes are TRBV20-1 and TRBJ2-1; unclear D gene. The ends were cut back, 3 bases at V and 8 bases at J, with 8 bases in the middle. This CDR3 spans 11 amino acids. Germline V gene sequence: CDR1 DFQATT, CDR2 SNEGSKA (reference sequence).